Listed here are 23 T cell receptor beta chains from one sample, sequenced in a study of blood T cells in healthy people across ages. The use of a sample-barcoded 5' primer and a J-beta primer mix characterized a second PCR of roughly 7 to 11 cycles. TCRdb re-derived calls from the 5' RACE reads in MiXCR, one entry per CDR3 protein. The sample has a few hundred thousand distinct CDR3 sequences; about 26% are singletons. Sequenced material: blood. The receptors stem from a woman aged 65 to 85 in good health.

The rearrangement uses TRBV5-1 and TRBJ1-5, with 9 bases matching TRBD1. Per the germline V gene, CDR1 is SGHRS and CDR2 is YFSETQ. V gave up 0 bases and J gave up 8 bases; unmatched junction bases: 6. This CDR3 contains 15 residues. This chain's CDR3 is CASSLAGQGGEPQHF. Written as DNA, the CDR3 is TGCGCCAGCAGCTTGGCGGGACAGGGCGGCGAGCCCCAGCATTTT.

The chain employs TRBV7-3 and TRBJ2-5; weak D call: TRBD1 (6 bases). The DNA end lines up better with TRBJ2-1; the J call may be wrong. Germline V gives CDR1 SGHTA, CDR2 FQGTGA. The CDR3 runs 11 residues. CDR3 in amino acids: CASSSGQMQFF. In DNA form, the CDR3 reads TGTGCCAGCAGCTCTGGACAGATGCAGTTCTTC.

V gene TRBV7-2 combines with J gene TRBJ1-1; 9 bases are a match to TRBD1. CDR3 length: 14 residues. Germline CDR1 reads SGHTA; CDR2 reads FQGNSA. V was pared by 5 bases and J by 4 bases, with 5 bases of the junction left unmatched. The CDR3 here is CASSEQGAGTEAFF. CDR3 bases: TGTGCCAGCAGCGAACAGGGGGCAGGCACTGAAGCTTTCTTT.

The chain recombines TRBV5-1 with TRBJ1-2, with TRBD1 matching 7 bases. This CDR3 contains 13 residues. The V and J ends lost 4 bases and 7 bases, in that order; junction bases with no gene match: 7. Germline lookup yields CDR1 SGHRS and CDR2 YFSETQ. The CDR3 nucleotides are TGCGCCAGCAGCGCGACAGGGTTAGGTGGCTACACCTTC. Amino acid sequence: CASSATGLGGYTF.

The chain joins TRBV18 to TRBJ2-1; 7 bases are a match to TRBD1. Trimming cost V 3 bases and J 8 bases; bases outside gene matches: 7. The CDR3 runs 14 residues. CDR1 is KGHSH and CDR2 is LQKENI in the germline V gene. The CDR3 DNA reads TGTGCCAGCTCACCCAGGACAGGTAATGATGAGCAGTTCTTC. This sequence encodes CASSPRTGNDEQFF. The full variable domain, completed using reference TRBV18 and TRBJ2-1, is NAGVMQNPRHLVRRRGQEARLRCSPMKGHSHVYWYRQLPEEGLKFMVYLQKENIIDESGMPKERFSAEFPKEGPSILRIQQVVRGDSAAYFCASSPRTGNDEQFFGPGTRLTVL.

The rearrangement links TRBV5-1 to TRBJ1-6; possible D gene TRBD1, 5 bases. The CDR3 contains 15 residues. V dropped 4 bases and J dropped 17 bases, with 25 bases sitting between them. Germline loops: CDR1 SGHRS, CDR2 YFSETQ. CDR3 DNA: TGCGCCAGCAGCGCCCAATCCCGGGACCCGCGAGGCTTCCACTTT. Protein product: CASSAQSRDPRGFHF. Using reference TRBV5-1 and TRBJ1-6 for the parts outside the CDR3, the full variable domain is KAGVTQTPRYLIKTRGQQVTLSCSPISGHRSVSWYQQTPGQGLQFLFEYFSETQRNKGNFPGRFSGRQFSNSRSEMNVSTLELGDSALYLCASSAQSRDPRGFHFGNGTRLTVT.

The table lists this clonotype with many counts. The chain recombines TRBV7-2 with TRBJ2-7; tentatively, D is TRBD1 (5 bases). Per the germline V gene, CDR1 is SGHTA and CDR2 is FQGNSA. The CDR3 consists of 14 residues. The V and J ends lost 6 bases and 6 bases respectively, with 18 bases between them. The CDR3 nucleotides are TGTGCCAGCAGGATTTCAGGGCGTCTTCCCGAGCAGTACTTC. Protein: CASRISGRLPEQYF.

The chain employs TRBV14 and TRBJ1-4, with D perhaps matching TRBD1 (6 bases). CDR1 is SGHDN and CDR2 is FVKESK in the germline V gene. V gave up 0 bases and J gave up 0 bases, with 14 bases separating them. The CDR3 loop spans 18 amino acids. The CDR3 region is CASSQDKLKGATNEKLFF. CDR3 bases: TGTGCCAGCAGCCAAGATAAATTGAAGGGGGCAACTAATGAAAAACTGTTTTTT.

This clonotype was observed a handful of times. The chain uses TRBV29-1 and TRBJ1-2; D gene ambiguous. The CDR3 consists of 14 residues. Trimming shortened V by 6 bases and J by 6 bases, and 20 bases separated the two germline ends. Germline V gene lookup returns CDR1 SQVTM and CDR2 ANQGSEA. CDR3 residues: CSVSRDSVGDGYTF. As DNA, the CDR3 is TGCAGCGTCTCTCGGGATTCCGTAGGAGATGGCTACACCTTC. The full variable domain, with the rest looked up from reference TRBV29-1 and TRBJ1-2, is SAVISQKPSRDICQRGTSLTIQCQVDSQVTMMFWYRQQPGQSLTLIATANQGSEATYESGFVIDKFPISRPNLTFSTLTVSNMSPEDSSIYLCSVSRDSVGDGYTFGSGTRLTVV.

The chain joins TRBV19 to TRBJ1-1, with D perhaps TRBD1 (6 bases). With 7 bases removed from V and 5 bases from J, the gap between germline ends came to 17 bases. The CDR3 covers 14 residues. CDR1 and CDR2 (germline): LNHDA, SQIVND (reference sequence). This CDR3 is CASTETGGRTEAFF. The DNA of the CDR3 is TGTGCCAGTACTGAAACCGGGGGGCGGACTGAAGCTTTCTTT.

This clonotype was observed a single time. This chain connects TRBV7-9 to TRBJ1-4; weak D call: TRBD1 (5 bases). V dropped 3 bases and J dropped 8 bases, with 10 bases sitting between them. The germline CDR1 and CDR2 sequences are SEHNR and FQNEAQ (reference sequence). CDR3 length: 13 amino acids. CDR3 region: CASSFQGGEKLFF. The CDR3 region has the DNA TGTGCCAGCAGCTTTCAGGGAGGAGAAAAACTGTTTTTT.

This clonotype occurred many times. The chain links TRBV7-2 to TRBJ2-6, with TRBD1 identical over 9 bases. Per the germline V gene, CDR1 is SGHTA and CDR2 is FQGNSA. CDR3 length equals 19 residues. After removal of 3 bases from V and 1 base from J, the junction contained 10 bases not matched to a gene. DNA of the CDR3: TGTGCCAGCAGCTTGGGCGTAGGGACAGGGTGGTCTGGGGCCAACGTCCTGACTTTC. Residues: CASSLGVGTGWSGANVLTF.

This clonotype was detected only a few times. This chain links TRBV9 with TRBJ1-2; D might be TRBD1 (6 bases). CDR1 SGDLS and CDR2 YYNGEE come from the germline V gene. V gave up 3 bases and J gave up 3 bases, with 15 bases separating them. The CDR3 sequence is 15 residues long. CDR3 amino acids: CASSGVWGADYGYTF. CDR3 coding DNA: TGTGCCAGCAGCGGAGTGTGGGGGGCAGACTATGGCTACACCTTC. The whole variable domain, filled in from reference TRBV9 and TRBJ1-2, reads DSGVTQTPKHLITATGQRVTLRCSPRSGDLSVYWYQQSLDQGLQFLIQYYNGEERAKGNILERFSAQQFPDLHSELNLSSLELGDSALYFCASSGVWGADYGYTFGSGTRLTVV.

This clonotype has more than one count but fewer than ten. The gene calls are TRBV7-8 and TRBJ2-7; 7 nucleotides align to TRBD1. Germline V gene data show CDR1 as SGHVS and CDR2 as FQNEAQ. With 1 base clipped from V and 2 bases from J, the junction kept 8 bases outside the gene matches. This CDR3 is built from 16 residues. The CDR3 nucleotides are TGTGCCAGCAGCTTAGTTAACGTGGGACAGCCCTACGAGCAGTACTTC. Protein: CASSLVNVGQPYEQYF.

The gene calls are TRBV6-6 and TRBJ1-2, with 10 bases matching TRBD1. The V and J ends lost 9 bases and 6 bases, in that order; junction bases with no gene match: 7. The germline CDR1 and CDR2 sequences are MNHNY and SVGAGI (reference sequence). The CDR3 extends over 13 amino acids. The CDR3 loop is CASRQGATDGYTF. The CDR3 DNA reads TGTGCCAGTCGACAGGGGGCAACGGATGGCTACACCTTC.

This clonotype appeared a few times. The rearrangement links TRBV11-1 to TRBJ2-7; D possibly corresponds to TRBD2 (5 bases). This CDR3 has 15 residues. In germline, CDR1 is SGHAT, CDR2 FQDESV (reference sequence). The ends were cut back, 5 bases at V and 3 bases at J, with 17 bases in the middle. The chain's CDR3 is CASSQHPAGIYEQYF. CDR3 coding DNA: TGTGCCAGCAGCCAGCATCCGGCCGGGATCTACGAGCAGTACTTC.

The chain combines TRBV5-1 with TRBJ2-1; 8 positions match TRBD2. CDR3 length: 14 amino acids. Germline V gene lookup returns CDR1 SGHRS and CDR2 YFSETQ. V was pared by 5 bases and J by 2 bases, with 3 bases of the junction left unmatched. CDR3 protein: CASSNGGAYNEQFF. The CDR3 coding sequence is TGCGCCAGCAGTAACGGGGGGGCCTACAATGAGCAGTTCTTC.

This clonotype turned up a few times. The chain uses TRBV20-1 and TRBJ1-5; D remains unclear. Germline lookup yields CDR1 DFQATT and CDR2 SNEGSKA (reference sequence). The CDR3 totals 18 residues. Trimming stripped 1 base from V and 0 bases from J, with 19 bases between. The CDR3 spells CSARVRGSRPYSNQPQHF. In DNA form, the CDR3 reads TGCAGTGCTAGAGTTCGCGGCAGTCGTCCCTATAGCAATCAGCCCCAGCATTTT.

The gene calls are TRBV24-1 and TRBJ1-1; no definite D call. The CDR3 length is 16 residues. V was trimmed by 3 bases and J by 0 bases, leaving 13 bases between them. The V gene's germline CDR1 is KGHDR and CDR2 SFDVKD. CDR3 residues: CATSDGGGSLNTEAFF. The CDR3 DNA sequence: TGTGCCACCAGTGATGGCGGTGGAAGTTTGAACACTGAAGCTTTCTTT.

The chain has TRBV27 and TRBJ2-7, with 12 bases lining up with TRBD2. The CDR3 consists of 17 residues. Germline V gene data show CDR1 as MNHEY and CDR2 as SMNVEV (reference sequence). V was clipped by 11 bases and J by 4 bases; unmatched bases: 18. CDR3 sequence (DNA): TGTGCCTCCCACGCGGGGCTAGCGGGGGGGCTTGCATACGAGCAGTACTTC. Protein: CASHAGLAGGLAYEQYF.

This chain uses TRBV28 with TRBJ1-4, with a tentative D call TRBD1 (6 bases). The CDR3 has 14 residues. The V end lost 5 bases, the J end lost 10 bases, and 17 bases lay between the germline ends. The germline CDR1 and CDR2 sequences are MDHEN and SYDVKM. DNA for the CDR3: TGTGCCAGCAGTCTACAGGGAGCTAGGGGAAAACTGTTTTTT. This gives the protein CASSLQGARGKLFF.

This clonotype was detected only a few times. V is TRBV27 and J is TRBJ2-1, with D maybe TRBD1 (5 bases). The CDR3 has 14 amino acids. V was clipped by 10 bases and J by 5 bases, with 18 bases between them. Germline V lookup: CDR1 MNHEY, CDR2 SMNVEV (reference sequence). The CDR3 nucleotides read TGTGCCATCGTCGTTTGGGGCGTGAACAATGAGCAGTTCTTC. Its protein product is CAIVVWGVNNEQFF.

This chain uses TRBV5-1 with TRBJ2-2; no reliable D call. The germline V gene encodes CDR1 SGHRS and CDR2 YFSETQ. Between the trimmed V and J ends, which lost 0 bases and 4 bases, there was a span of 7 bases. There are 14 residues in the CDR3. The CDR3 loop reads CASSLGVPTGELFF. CDR3 sequence (DNA): TGCGCCAGCAGCTTGGGTGTCCCCACCGGGGAGCTGTTTTTT.